This T cell receptor (beta chain) was identified in a study of T cell responses to AZD1222 COVID-19 vaccine. Study conclusions and caveats: Seropositivity was recorded at baseline in only a handful of AZD1222 recipients. Donors, mostly white British, included more females; clonal diversity was possibly underestimated.

Regarding this clone: The antigen remains undetermined.

Trimming cost V 3 bases and J 2 bases, with 8 bases left between them. CDR3 size: 13 residues. Looked up from germline, CDR1 is SGHRS and CDR2 is YFSETQ. TCRdb's copy holds only in-frame clones and misses some; the assay was immunoSEQ multiplex PCR. This table holds fewer than 110,000 clones, 75% to 95% found once. The receptor was derived from an adult in good health. The chain is built from TRBV5-1 and TRBJ1-1; D is unclear. Sequenced here: peripheral blood, sampled on day 0 of AZD1222 vaccination. CDR3 residues: CASSSALNTEAFF. The CDR3 DNA sequence: TGCGCCAGCAGCTCGGCCCTAAACACTGAAGCTTTCTTT.